A selection of T cell receptor beta chains follows, all from one sample in a study of T cells in Graves' hyperthyroidism and ophthalmopathy. TCRdb analysed the multiplex PCR reads with MiXCR anew, one entry per CDR3 protein. This sample has around 350,000 distinct CDR3 sequences, with about 15% found just once. The material sequenced was blood. These receptors originate from a woman aged 25 to 45 with Graves' ophthalmopathy. Both conserved end residues are part of each CDR3. D genes are given only for firm matches. Clone size is shown for a subset of rows, as once, few, many or a class of expanded clone.

D gene	V gene	CDR3 length	clone size	J gene	CDR3 protein	CDR3 DNA
.	TRBV19	12	.	TRBJ2-3	CASIGRTDTQYF	TGTGCCAGTATAGGACGCACAGATACGCAGTATTTT
.	TRBV20-1	13	many	TRBJ1-1	CSAHRVLGTEAFF	TGCAGTGCCCACCGGGTCTTGGGCACTGAAGCTTTCTTT
.	TRBV12-3/TRBV12-4	13	many	TRBJ2-7	CASTQRGAYEQYF	TGTGCCAGCACCCAGAGGGGCGCGTACGAGCAGTACTTC
.	TRBV25-1	13	.	TRBJ2-5	CASSVFQAQTHYF	TGTGCCAGCAGTGTATTTCAGGCGCAGACCCACTACTTC
.	TRBV20-1	14	many	TRBJ1-2	CSARGQLFNYGYTF	TGCAGTGCTAGAGGACAGCTGTTTAACTATGGCTACACCTTC
TRBD1	TRBV10-3	14	many	TRBJ2-7	CAISEGGRGYEQYF	TGTGCCATCAGTGAGGGGGGCAGGGGGTACGAGCAGTACTTC
.	TRBV10-1	14	many	TRBJ2-7	CASSESAGRDEQYF	TGCGCCAGCAGTGAATCGGCAGGGCGGGACGAGCAGTACTTC
TRBD2	TRBV7-2	21	few	TRBJ2-6	CASSHDPGGTAGVSGANVLTF	TGTGCCAGCAGCCATGACCCTGGAGGAACAGCGGGGGTCTCTGGGGCCAACGTCCTGACTTTC
.	TRBV7-2	14	few	TRBJ2-3	CASSLVGPSDTQYF	TGTGCCAGCAGCTTAGTGGGGCCTTCAGATACGCAGTATTTT
TRBD1	TRBV28	15	many	TRBJ2-5	CASSSQGTVQETQYF	TGTGCCAGCAGTTCACAGGGGACAGTACAAGAGACCCAGTACTTC
.	TRBV6-5	19	many	TRBJ2-6	CASSYRAGQEGSGANVLTF	TGTGCCAGCAGTTACCGGGCCGGACAGGAGGGCTCTGGGGCCAACGTCCTGACTTTC
.	TRBV9	14	.	TRBJ1-5	CASSVDGGLQPQHF	TGTGCCAGCAGCGTAGACGGGGGGCTCCAGCCCCAGCATTTT
.	TRBV27	14	few	TRBJ2-3	CASSLGPPTDTQYF	TGTGCCAGCAGTTTAGGACCGCCCACAGATACGCAGTATTTT
TRBD2	TRBV5-1	13	many	TRBJ2-3	CASSLAGTDTQYF	TGTGCCAGCAGTTTAGCGGGGACAGATACGCAGTATTTT
TRBD1	TRBV4-2	15	many	TRBJ2-1	CASSQGDRANNEQFF	TGTGCCAGCAGCCAAGGGGACAGGGCGAACAATGAGCAGTTCTTC
.	TRBV12-3/TRBV12-4	15	few	TRBJ2-3	CASRIRGGGTDTQYF	TGTGCCAGCAGGATTAGGGGGGGGGGCACAGATACGCAGTATTTT
.	TRBV6-5	15	.	TRBJ1-2	CASSSGRSANYGYTF	TGTGCCAGCAGTTCCGGCAGGTCGGCCAACTATGGCTACACCTTC
TRBD1	TRBV5-1	18	many	TRBJ2-3	CASSLAWGDRGGADTQYF	TGCGCCAGCAGCTTGGCATGGGGGGACAGGGGAGGAGCAGATACGCAGTATTTT
.	TRBV6-5	14	many	TRBJ1-1	CASSYSSDYTEAFF	TGTGCCAGCAGTTACTCGTCGGACTACACTGAAGCTTTCTTT
TRBD1	TRBV20-1	13	many	TRBJ2-1	CSARVQGAREQFF	TGCAGTGCTAGAGTGCAGGGGGCACGGGAGCAGTTCTTC
TRBD1	TRBV15	16	.	TRBJ1-2	CATSSLHQDRVNGYTF	TGTGCCACCAGCAGCTTACACCAGGACAGGGTAAATGGCTACACCTTC
.	TRBV7-9	16	many	TRBJ2-7	CASSLGPGYSSYEQYF	TGTGCCAGCAGCTTGGGCCCGGGTTATAGCTCCTACGAGCAGTACTTC
.	TRBV7-3	17	.	TRBJ1-6	CASSLIVEGPVNSPLHF	TGTGCCAGCAGCTTAATCGTGGAGGGGCCAGTTAATTCACCCCTCCACTTT
.	TRBV7-9	16	many	TRBJ2-3	CASSFSLGGSGDTQYF	TGTGCCAGCAGCTTTTCATTGGGGGGCTCGGGAGATACGCAGTATTTT
TRBD2	TRBV7-2	18	many	TRBJ2-1	CASNRLAGGLTSYNEQFF	TGTGCCAGCAACAGACTAGCGGGGGGCCTTACTTCCTACAATGAGCAGTTCTTC
.	TRBV27	14	.	TRBJ1-1	CAPESGGESTEAFF	TGTGCCCCCGAATCCGGGGGGGAGAGCACTGAAGCTTTCTTT
.	TRBV10-3	12	few	TRBJ2-2	CAIRPREGELFF	TGTGCCATCAGACCCAGGGAGGGGGAGCTGTTTTTT
.	TRBV6-1	15	.	TRBJ2-2	CASSADRAKWGELFF	TGTGCCAGCAGCGCGGACAGAGCTAAGTGGGGGGAGCTGTTTTTT
.	TRBV7-9	14	many	TRBJ1-1	CASSLAGGETEAFF	TGTGCCAGCAGCTTAGCAGGGGGGGAGACTGAAGCTTTCTTT
.	TRBV4-1	12	.	TRBJ1-6	CASSQRSSPLHF	TGCGCCAGCAGCCAGCGGTCTTCACCCCTCCACTTT
.	TRBV28	11	few	TRBJ1-4	CASLFGEKLFF	TGTGCCAGCCTCTTCGGAGAAAAACTGTTTTTT
.	TRBV11-2	15	many	TRBJ1-1	CASSWGRGGSTEAFF	TGTGCCAGCAGCTGGGGGAGGGGTGGCAGCACTGAAGCTTTCTTT
TRBD1	TRBV4-1	16	few	TRBJ1-6	CASSHRQGNYNSPLHF	TGCGCCAGCAGCCATCGACAGGGTAACTATAATTCACCCCTCCACTTT
TRBD1	TRBV19	16	.	TRBJ2-1	CASSAQGGMSYNEQFF	TGTGCCAGTAGTGCCCAAGGGGGCATGAGCTACAATGAGCAGTTCTTC
.	TRBV2	15	many	TRBJ2-5	CASSDVGALLQTQYF	TGTGCCAGCAGTGATGTGGGGGCCCTTTTACAGACCCAGTACTTC
.	TRBV10-2	13	few	TRBJ1-2	CASRTTEAYGYTF	TGCGCCAGCAGAACCACAGAAGCCTATGGCTACACCTTC
.	TRBV18	16	many	TRBJ2-3	CASSPLYAGTTDTQYF	TGTGCCAGCTCACCACTATACGCAGGGACCACAGATACGCAGTATTTT
.	TRBV3-1	20	many	TRBJ1-1	CASSQEFQGRVLKGYAEAFF	TGTGCCAGCAGCCAAGAGTTTCAGGGCAGAGTCCTAAAAGGGTACGCTGAAGCTTTCTTT
.	TRBV12-3/TRBV12-4	14	many	TRBJ2-1	CASSSDTGGNEQFF	TGTGCCAGCAGTTCGGACACCGGTGGGAATGAGCAGTTCTTC
TRBD1	TRBV20-1	15	.	TRBJ1-1	CSAEPGTGGITEAFF	TGCAGTGCTGAACCCGGGACAGGGGGTATCACTGAAGCTTTCTTT
TRBD2	TRBV19	15	.	TRBJ2-1	CASSSKRGDYNEQFF	TGTGCCAGTAGTTCCAAGCGGGGGGACTACAATGAGCAGTTCTTC
TRBD2	TRBV9	17	.	TRBJ2-3	CASSVALAGISTDTQYF	TGTGCCAGCAGCGTAGCCCTAGCGGGGATTAGCACAGATACGCAGTATTTT
TRBD2	TRBV27	18	many	TRBJ2-3	CASSTPLSLRGGPDTQYF	TGTGCCAGCAGTACCCCCCTTAGCTTGCGGGGGGGCCCCGATACGCAGTATTTT
.	TRBV6-2/TRBV6-3	17	many	TRBJ2-7	CASSYPTQGGFSDEQYF	TGTGCCAGCAGTTACCCGACCCAGGGGGGGTTCTCCGACGAGCAGTACTTC
TRBD1	TRBV15	16	.	TRBJ2-1	CATSSPRGLVDNEQFF	TGTGCCACCAGCAGCCCCAGGGGGCTAGTGGACAATGAGCAGTTCTTC
.	TRBV11-1	14	many	TRBJ1-2	CASSYSTGIYGYTF	TGTGCCAGCAGCTATTCTACAGGGATCTATGGCTACACCTTC
.	TRBV11-1	15	many	TRBJ2-1	CASSLFGGENNEQFF	TGTGCCAGCAGCTTGTTCGGCGGGGAGAACAATGAGCAGTTCTTC
.	TRBV12-3/TRBV12-4	15	.	TRBJ1-6	CVSRSSGAGNSPLHF	TGTGTCAGCAGATCTTCAGGCGCGGGCAATTCACCCCTCCACTTT
TRBD1	TRBV19	15	many	TRBJ1-2	CASSPTGTGAFGYTF	TGTGCCAGTAGCCCGACCGGGACAGGCGCCTTTGGCTACACCTTC
TRBD1	TRBV11-2	15	few	TRBJ2-5	CASSLTGGTQETQYF	TGTGCCAGCAGCTTAACAGGGGGTACGCAAGAGACCCAGTACTTC
.	TRBV11-2	15	many	TRBJ1-2	CASSLDRGAAVGYTF	TGTGCCAGCAGCTTAGATCGGGGTGCCGCGGTAGGCTACACCTTC
.	TRBV6-2/TRBV6-3	13	.	TRBJ2-7	CASSYRDGGEQYF	TGTGCCAGCAGTTACAGGGACGGAGGGGAGCAGTACTTC
TRBD2	TRBV28	16	few	TRBJ2-3	CASSSGLAGETDTQYF	TGTGCCAGCAGTTCGGGACTAGCGGGGGAGACAGATACGCAGTATTTT
TRBD2	TRBV30	14	.	TRBJ2-1	CAWTGGDSYNEQFF	TGTGCCTGGACGGGGGGGGACTCCTACAATGAGCAGTTCTTC
TRBD2	TRBV5-5	19	.	TRBJ2-2	CASSWGVGLAGSNTGELFF	TGTGCCAGCAGCTGGGGGGTGGGACTAGCGGGGTCGAACACCGGGGAGCTGTTTTTT
.	TRBV3-1	15	many	TRBJ2-2	CASSRTRANTGELFF	TGTGCCAGCAGCCGGACACGGGCGAACACCGGGGAGCTGTTTTTT
TRBD1	TRBV4-1	19	few	TRBJ1-5	CASSQDLGTGGKVHQPQHF	TGCGCCAGCAGCCAAGATCTTGGGACAGGGGGCAAGGTTCATCAGCCCCAGCATTTT
.	TRBV6-5	13	.	TRBJ1-4	CASSYGFNEKLFF	TGTGCCAGCAGTTACGGGTTTAATGAAAAACTGTTTTTT
.	TRBV20-1	15	.	TRBJ1-4	CSARRGASANEKLFF	TGCAGTGCTAGGCGGGGCGCCTCGGCTAATGAAAAACTGTTTTTT